The T cell receptor beta chain under discussion was sequenced for a study of shared clonotypes between healthy human individuals. Overall study context: Three plates each covered CD4 naive and memory; CD8 naive two, CD8 memory one. General study results and limits: Several donors showed sharing of approximately 5% of naive CD4 clonotypes.

From CD4+ cells came CD45RA+ naive and CD45RA-negative memory subsets. Assay execution proceeded at the deep level. Clones were read by immunoSEQ multiplex PCR, and TCRdb kept only the in-frame ones, dropping some. The sample has more than 1,200,000 clones, 97% to 99% seen once. This clone was seen only once. What it recognizes is unknown. Germline loops: CDR1 SGHTA, CDR2 FQGNSA. This CDR3 spans 13 amino acids. The sequencing input was naive CD4+ T cells sorted from blood. Subset: CD45RA+ positively selected. The TCR comes from a young man in good health. The chain uses TRBV7-2 and TRBJ2-5, with D tentatively TRBD1 or TRBD2 (5 bases each). Near its end, the DNA agrees better with TRBJ2-7, so the J call may be wrong. The CDR3 region is CASSWGYTYEQYF. The CDR3 region has the DNA TGTGCCAGCAGCTGGGGGTATACCTACGAGCAGTACTTC.